The following is a T cell receptor (beta chain) sequence with its context. Antigen specificity is unknown. A read error is possible here, since a much larger clone lies one base away. This CDR3 has 15 amino acids. The junction had 11 bases not matched to a gene; V was cut back by 6 bases and J by 6 bases. CDR1 and CDR2 (germline): SGHRS, YFSETQ. The library came from three nested PCR rounds adapted from ARM-PCR protocols. TCRdb independently ran MiXCR on the multiplex PCR reads; one entry per CDR3 protein. The profile covers 110,000 or so distinct CDR3 sequences, with about 65% appearing a single time and around 20% taken by the ten largest. The data belong to a study of tumor and adjacent non-tumor tissue in lung cancer. Study details: Patients comprised about a dozen adenocarcinoma, a couple of squamous cell carcinoma and 1 small cell lung cancer. Samples averaged roughly 4.2 million productive TCRbeta reads each.

This sample's RNA came from whole unsorted tissue. More than 3 cm separated this lung sample from the edge of the tumor. Broader study findings: Compared with tumor, normal lung showed significantly lower TCR diversity.

The receptor was isolated from a man in his fifties or sixties with non-small cell lung cancer. Sequences were obtained from distant non-tumor lung tissue. The chain couples TRBV5-1 to TRBJ2-1, with 8 bases matching TRBD2. CDR3 DNA: TGCGCCAGCACCGAGATTAGCGGGGCTTTCAATGAGCAGTTCTTC. It yields the protein CASTEISGAFNEQFF.